Listed here are 26 T cell receptor beta chains from one sample, sequenced in a study of immune evolution from preneoplasia to lung adenocarcinoma. Profiled with immunoSEQ multiplex PCR; TCRdb holds only in-frame clones, not every one. The sample shows under 5,000 clones, 86% of them seen only once. The sequenced sample was FFPE lung adenocarcinoma in situ tissue. All receptors derive from a person aged 70 to 85 with lung adenocarcinoma.

The chain carries TRBV7-2 and TRBJ2-2; weak D call: TRBD1 (6 bases). Germline V gene lookup returns CDR1 SGHTA and CDR2 FQGNSA. V gave up 5 bases and J gave up 5 bases, with 15 bases separating them. This CDR3 comprises 15 residues. The CDR3 DNA sequence: TGTGCCAGCAGCCTCGCCGGACAGAGAACCGGGGAGCTGTTTTTT. Translated: CASSLAGQRTGELFF.

The chain uses TRBV19 and TRBJ1-4; 9 bases map to TRBD1. Germline trimming cut 0 bases from V and 8 bases from J; bases unmatched to any gene: 4. Germline CDR1 is LNHDA and CDR2 is SQIVND (reference sequence). The CDR3 contains 15 residues. For the CDR3, the DNA is TGTGCCAGTAGTATAGAGACAGGGGGAGAGGAAAAACTGTTTTTT. This translates into CASSIETGGEEKLFF. Full variable domain (remainder filled in from reference TRBV19 and TRBJ1-4): DGGITQSPKYLFRKEGQNVTLSCEQNLNHDAMYWYRQDPGQGLRLIYYSQIVNDFQKGDIAEGYSVSREKKESFPLTVTSAQKNPTAFYLCASSIETGGEEKLFFGSGTQLSVL.

The chain joins TRBV29-1 to TRBJ2-7; 13 positions match TRBD2. Per germline, CDR1 SQVTM and CDR2 ANQGSEA. This CDR3 region has 14 residues. The V segment lost 6 bases and the J segment 5 bases; nucleotides outside the gene matches: 7. In nucleotides, the CDR3 is TGCAGCGTGGCGGGACTAGCGGGACCCGACGAGCAGTACTTC. It specifies CSVAGLAGPDEQYF.

The rearrangement joins TRBV15 to TRBJ2-2; D unresolved. The length of the CDR3 is 12 residues. Germline loops: CDR1 LNHNV, CDR2 YYDKDF (reference sequence). V lost 3 bases and J 7 bases, leaving 6 bases between the germline ends. CDR3 residues: CATSSWVGELFF. CDR3 in DNA: TGTGCCACCAGCAGCTGGGTCGGGGAGCTGTTTTTT.

V is TRBV10-1 and J is TRBJ2-7, with D possibly TRBD1 on 6 matching bases. Trimming shortened V by 1 base and J by 2 bases, and 6 bases separated the two germline ends. The CDR3 has 13 residues. Per germline, CDR1 WNHNN and CDR2 SYGVQD (reference sequence). The DNA for the CDR3 is TGCGCCAGCAGTGAGTACAGGGCCTACGAGCAGTACTTC. It specifies CASSEYRAYEQYF.

V is TRBV4-2 and J is TRBJ2-3; 7 bases line up with TRBD1. Trimming removed 4 bases from V and 5 bases from J; junction bases left unmatched: 6. CDR3 length: 14 residues. The germline CDR1 and CDR2 sequences are LGHNA and YNFKEQ. CDR3 nucleotide sequence: TGTGCCAGCAGCCTCGGACAGGCCCAAGATACGCAGTATTTT. Translation: CASSLGQAQDTQYF.

This clone was detected a few times. V is TRBV19 and J is TRBJ2-7; D ambiguous. Trimming took 4 bases from V and 6 from J, leaving 19 bases between them. Looked up from germline, CDR1 is LNHDA and CDR2 is SQIVND (reference sequence). CDR3 size: 15 residues. Written as DNA, the CDR3 is TGTGCCAGTAGTAGGGCCAGCCTGGGATGGGGCGAGCAGTACTTC. It yields the protein CASSRASLGWGEQYF.

This chain joins TRBV29-1 and TRBJ2-1, with 9 bases identical to TRBD1. With 6 bases clipped from V and 7 bases from J, the junction kept 4 bases outside the gene matches. The CDR3 sequence is 12 residues long. CDR1 is SQVTM and CDR2 is ANQGSEA in the germline V gene. The CDR3 nucleotides are TGCAGCGTATTACAGGGGGCGAATGAGCAGTTCTTC. Residues: CSVLQGANEQFF.

The gene calls are TRBV5-1 and TRBJ1-6; D not resolved. Germline values: CDR1 SGHRS, CDR2 YFSETQ. Trimming removed 4 bases from V and 8 bases from J, with 19 bases in between. CDR3 length equals 16 residues. This chain's CDR3 is CASSLGVSPVDSPLHF. The CDR3 DNA is TGCGCCAGCAGCCTTGGAGTCTCCCCGGTTGATTCACCCCTCCACTTT.

This clone showed up just a few times. This sequence joins TRBV15 and TRBJ2-3; possibly TRBD1 for D (6 bases). V was shortened by 5 bases and J by 2 bases, with 20 bases between the two germline ends. CDR1 and CDR2 from the germline V gene are LNHNV and YYDKDF (reference sequence). The CDR3 is 17 residues long. CDR3 sequence: CATSASGTSPATDTQYF. DNA for the CDR3: TGTGCCACCAGCGCCTCCGGGACATCTCCCGCCACAGATACGCAGTATTTT.

The chain employs TRBV30 and TRBJ2-5; D may be TRBD1 (7 bases). The length of the CDR3 is 16 residues. Between the trimmed V and J ends, which lost 0 bases and 2 bases, there was a span of 16 bases. Germline V gene sequence: CDR1 GTSNPN, CDR2 SVGIG (reference sequence). CDR3 amino acids: CAWSVRFRGVQETQYF. CDR3 DNA sequence: TGTGCCTGGAGTGTAAGGTTCAGGGGGGTTCAAGAGACCCAGTACTTC.

The V gene is TRBV4-2, the J gene TRBJ2-2; 14 nucleotides line up with TRBD2. Per the germline V gene, CDR1 is LGHNA and CDR2 is YNFKEQ. The CDR3 runs to 19 residues. With 4 bases clipped from V and 1 base from J, the junction kept 8 bases outside the gene matches. CDR3 nucleotides: TGTGCCAGCAGCCCCGGGGGGGGACTAGCGGGAGTGAACACCGGGGAGCTGTTTTTT. Protein: CASSPGGGLAGVNTGELFF.

Regarding this clone: This sample includes further DNA sequences coding for the same CDR3. The chain links TRBV29-1 to TRBJ2-7; D call uncertain. This CDR3 region has 13 residues. Germline-derived CDR1 and CDR2 are SQVTM and ANQGSEA. V was trimmed by 2 bases and J by 3 bases, leaving 11 bases between them. This CDR3 reads CSVESQTGYEQYF. The CDR3, as DNA: TGCAGCGTTGAATCCCAGACTGGCTACGAGCAGTACTTC.

The chain combines TRBV28 with TRBJ2-1; 7 positions agree with TRBD1. The CDR3 is 13 residues long. The trim removed 7 bases at V and 4 bases at J, leaving 4 bases unmatched. From germline, CDR1 is MDHEN and CDR2 SYDVKM. CDR3 amino acids: CASTTGEYNEQFF. The DNA for the CDR3 is TGTGCCAGCACCACAGGGGAATACAATGAGCAGTTCTTC.

The genes are TRBV18 and TRBJ2-1; TRBD2 matches at 12 bases. Trimming cost V 4 bases and J 9 bases; bases outside gene matches: 4. The CDR3 is made up of 14 amino acids. The germline gives CDR1 KGHSH, CDR2 LQKENI. This chain's CDR3 is CASSLASGRGEQFF. CDR3 in DNA: TGTGCCAGCTCACTTGCTAGCGGGAGGGGTGAGCAGTTCTTC.

V is TRBV10-3 and J is TRBJ2-7; 10 nucleotides match TRBD2. Germline trimming cut 6 bases from V and 5 bases from J; bases unmatched to any gene: 10. The CDR3 runs to 15 residues. Germline V gives CDR1 ENHRY, CDR2 SYGVKD. The DNA for the CDR3 is TGTGCCATCAGCGGGCTAGCGGGAGAAAGCAACGAGCAGTACTTC. This translates into CAISGLAGESNEQYF.

This rearrangement joins TRBV18 to TRBJ1-2; 7 bases fit TRBD1. Germline V gives CDR1 KGHSH, CDR2 LQKENI. The CDR3 totals 13 residues. Germline trimming cut 2 bases from V and 4 bases from J; bases unmatched to any gene: 1. CDR3 loop: CASSPGTVYGYTF. Here the CDR3 DNA reads TGTGCCAGCTCACCAGGGACAGTCTATGGCTACACCTTC.

This clone was picked up one time. The rearrangement uses TRBV18 and TRBJ2-1; 7 nucleotides match TRBD2. V dropped 3 bases and J dropped 5; count of bases not matched to a gene: 1. Germline CDR1 reads KGHSH; CDR2 reads LQKENI. The CDR3 is made up of 13 amino acids. CDR3 residues: CASSPGTNNEQFF. In nucleotides, the CDR3 is TGTGCCAGCTCACCGGGGACTAACAATGAGCAGTTCTTC.

This rearrangement joins TRBV29-1 to TRBJ2-5; TRBD2 is a possible D gene (6 bases). V lost 4 bases and J 4 bases, leaving 13 bases between the germline ends. Germline V CDR1 and CDR2: SQVTM, ANQGSEA. This CDR3 region has 13 residues. In DNA, the CDR3 is TGCAGCGTTGTTGGAGGGGTGAGAGAGACCCAGTACTTC. Translation: CSVVGGVRETQYF.

Concerning this clone: At one end the junction does not follow the germline gene, possibly because of a read error. V is TRBV18 and J is TRBJ2-3, with 7 bases identical to TRBD2. Germline values: CDR1 KGHSH, CDR2 LQKENI. There are 15 residues in the CDR3. CDR3 loop: CASSPPLAGEDTQYF. As DNA, the CDR3 is TGTGCCAGCTCCCCACCCTTGGCGGGAGAAGATACGCAGTATTTT.

This clone was counted between two and nine times. The V gene is TRBV6-1, the J gene TRBJ2-3, with D perhaps assigned TRBD1 or TRBD2 (5 bases each). Per germline, CDR1 MNHNS and CDR2 SASEGT. Trimming removed 9 bases from V and 2 bases from J, with 15 bases in between. The CDR3 is 14 residues long. Here the CDR3 reads CASDSGGNTDTQYF. In DNA, the CDR3 is TGTGCCAGTGACAGTGGAGGAAACACAGATACGCAGTATTTT.

This clone has just one count. This sequence joins TRBV4-1 and TRBJ2-7; D is perhaps TRBD1 (7 bases). Germline CDR1 MGHRA, CDR2 YSYEKL. The CDR3 is 15 residues long. Trimming took off 0 bases at V and 4 bases at J, with 13 bases between the two ends. The CDR3 nucleotides read TGCGCCAGCAGCCAAGATCCAGGGGGGACTTACGAGCAGTACTTC. This codes for CASSQDPGGTYEQYF.

The chain carries TRBV7-9 and TRBJ2-7; TRBD1 matches at 8 bases. The CDR3 runs 14 residues. The germline gives CDR1 SEHNR, CDR2 FQNEAQ (reference sequence). J was trimmed by 3 bases and V by 5 bases; bases with no gene match: 6. Written as DNA, the CDR3 is TGTGCCAGCAGCCACCGGGACAGGAACTACGAGCAGTACTTC. It codes for CASSHRDRNYEQYF.

The V call is TRBV28, the J call TRBJ1-5, with TRBD1 matching over 7 bases. The CDR3 is 14 amino acids. Germline V gene sequence: CDR1 MDHEN, CDR2 SYDVKM. V was pared by 6 bases and J by 4 bases, with 6 bases of the junction left unmatched. The CDR3 bases are TGTGCCAGCAGCACGGACAGGAGAAATCAGCCCCAGCATTTT. Its protein product is CASSTDRRNQPQHF.

This clone was seen more than once but under ten times. The chain links TRBV6-5 to TRBJ2-5, with D perhaps TRBD2 (5 bases). Trimming shortened V by 6 bases and J by 7 bases, and 18 bases separated the two germline ends. Looked up from germline, CDR1 is MNHEY and CDR2 is SVGAGI. The CDR3 has 14 residues. CDR3 nucleotides: TGTGCCAGCAGCAACCCCGCCTATCGGGGGACCCAGTACTTC. Translation gives CASSNPAYRGTQYF.

This clone has a handful of counts. The V and J genes are TRBV21-1 and TRBJ2-1; the table's TRBD1 call for D was not verified on the DNA. TRBV21-1 is noted as a pseudogene. The CDR3 spans 17 residues. The CDR3 region has the DNA TGTGCCAGCAGCGCAACCCGGGACAGGGGTTCCTACAATGAGCAGTTCTTC. Protein: CASSATRDRGSYNEQFF.